Below, one TCR beta chain is given with its context. Its antigen has not been determined. No base quality information exists; no much larger clone differs at one position. From V the trimming removes 1 base and from J it removes 4 bases, while the gene matches leave 4 bases of the junction unaccounted for. The CDR3 goes from the cysteine to the phenylalanine over 16 residues. Solely the CDR3 DNA is kept, with 48 bases framed from the first base. According to the germline V gene, CDR1 reads MGHRA and CDR2 reads YSYEKL. TCRbeta CDR3 regions were amplified from genomic DNA by means of the immunoSEQ Assay, a bias-controlled multiplex PCR. Per the original workflow: Nucleated cell counts per sample were estimated from amplification of reference gene primers within the assay. To quantify the absolute abundance of each unique TCRbeta CDR3 rearrangement, sequence reads were collapsed and filtered. For each sample, productive Simpson clonality was calculated as the square root of Simpson's diversity index across productive rearrangements. In its TCRdb copy, this immuneACCESS table keeps in-frame sequences only and misses some clones. Where compared with another copy, unresolved V genes explain less than half of these, and the others have no known cause. The V and J calls and clone size come from that table; D and trimming were worked out from the DNA. The sample yields about 140,000 clones; approximately 85% were counted once. Just under 3% of the sample comes from the top ten.

This record belongs to a study of blood T cell repertoires in COVID-19 (dated by TCRdb to about 2020). Regarding the research as a whole: Collaborator samples came from the United States, Italy and Spain and covered acute and convalescent phases of COVID-19. The sample metadata nearly always contained a de-identified subject ID, COVID-19 status, age in years and sex. The repertoires were made available in a free public database intended to serve as a resource for research on the immune response to SARS-CoV-2. The material from the prospective study consisted of cDNA or gDNA derived from T cells, B-cell-depleted T cells, or PBMCs. Where HLA class I and class II types were available, the types were taken from metadata supplied by the sample provider, not from assay-based typing. The samples were drawn from the first 160 participants of the ongoing ImmuneRACE study and from about 1,200 subjects provided by 6 global collaborators. Subjects who had been exposed to COVID-19, were actively infected with it, or had recovered from it provided the deeply sampled blood TCRbeta repertoires that made up the dataset.

Each collaborating institution followed its own protocols to collect whole blood in K2EDTA tubes. For TCRbeta analysis, collaborators shipped samples as frozen whole blood, isolated PBMCs, or DNA extracted from either of those sample types. Findings and caveats that apply to the study as a whole: The amount of clinical and demographic metadata varied by source and participant and was provided uncurated.

The sequencing sample was made of peripheral blood. Here the chain combines TRBV4-1 and TRBJ2-2, with 9 middle bases fitting TRBD2. The clonotype comes from a man aged 50 to 60 with acute or convalescent COVID-19. The nucleotides read TGCGCCAGCAGCCAAGGGCGGGGGGGCCGCACCGGGGAGCTGTTTTTT. Its protein product is CASSQGRGGRTGELFF.